These T cell receptor beta chains were read from a single sample in a study of blood T cell repertoires in COVID-19. Generated by immunoSEQ multiplex PCR, the TCRdb table keeps only in-frame clones and is missing some. The sample carries some 50,000 clones, approximately 87% recorded once. Sequencing was performed on peripheral blood. The receptors originated from a man aged 50 to 59 with acute or convalescent COVID-19. The CDR3 runs from the conserved cysteine through the conserved F or W. A D gene is named only where the DNA matches it firmly. Clone size is not always given. Where it is, it says once, few, many or a class for expanded clones.

j_call clone_size d_call v_call cdr3_nt cdr3_aa
TRBJ2-7 - TRBD1 TRBV30 TGTGCCTGGACACAGGGGGCAATTAACGAGCAGTACTTC CAWTQGAINEQYF
TRBJ2-2 - TRBD2 TRBV30 TGTGCCTGGAGTGTACGGGTCGGGGGGGCCTATGGCGGGGAGCTGTTTTTT CAWSVRVGGAYGGELFF
TRBJ2-7 - TRBD2 TRBV7-9 TGTGCCAGCAGCTTATCCGGGGGGAGGTCCTACGAGCAGTACTTC CASSLSGGRSYEQYF
TRBJ2-7 - - TRBV10-3 TGTGCCATCAGGGAACATACCGCCGCACAGGGCAAATTGAACGAGCAGTACTTC CAIREHTAAQGKLNEQYF
TRBJ2-2 - TRBD2 TRBV28 TGTGCCAGCAGTTTACGGACTAGCGGGGGAACCGGGGAGCTGTTTTTT CASSLRTSGGTGELFF
TRBJ1-1 - TRBD1 TRBV2 TGTGCCAGCAGAGATAGACAGGGGGCGAACACTGAAGCTTTCTTT CASRDRQGANTEAFF
TRBJ2-7 - - TRBV10-3 TGTGCCATCAGTACTTTACGTTACGAGCAGTACTTC CAISTLRYEQYF
TRBJ2-4 - TRBD2 TRBV6-1 TGTGCCAGCAGTGCCGTTAGCGGGAGTCCTGAACCTCTAGCCAAAAACATTCAGTACTTC CASSAVSGSPEPLAKNIQYF
TRBJ1-4 - TRBD1 TRBV19 TGTGCCAGTAGACCGAAGGACAGGGGGAATGAAAAACTGTTTTTT CASRPKDRGNEKLFF
TRBJ2-7 few - TRBV11-3 TGTGCCAGCAGCTCGGCCTCTAGCGCTTCCTACGAGCAGTACTTC CASSSASSASYEQYF
TRBJ2-1 - TRBD2 TRBV7-3 TGTGCCAGCAGTTTATCGGGAGGGCCCTACAATGAGCAGTTCTTC CASSLSGGPYNEQFF
TRBJ1-6 - - TRBV6-5 TGTGCCAGCAGTCCCGTAAGCGGGGATAGTTCACCCCTCCACTTT CASSPVSGDSSPLHF
TRBJ2-5 - - TRBV19 TGTGCCAGTAGTGAAGGCCGTCGCGGAGTGACCCAGTACTTC CASSEGRRGVTQYF
TRBJ2-7 - - TRBV2 TGTGCCAGCAGTGAAATGGGCGGGAGAGGGGGCTACGAGCAGTACTTC CASSEMGGRGGYEQYF
TRBJ1-1 - TRBD1 TRBV28 TGTGCCAGCAGAAGACAGGGCGGGGGGCGGATGAACACTGAAGCTTTCTTT CASRRQGGGRMNTEAFF
TRBJ1-1 - - TRBV5-1 TGCGCCAGCAGATTAACAACGGGGGTCCCGAACACTGAAGCTTTCTTT CASRLTTGVPNTEAFF
TRBJ2-4 - - TRBV5-4 TGTGCCAGCAGCTTAAGCAGGGGTGGGGATCAAGCCAAAAACATTCAGTACTTC CASSLSRGGDQAKNIQYF
TRBJ2-6 - TRBD2 TRBV24-1 TGTGCCACCAGTGACCCCGCGGGGGATGGGGCCAACGTCCTGACTTTC CATSDPAGDGANVLTF
TRBJ2-7 - TRBD2 TRBV25-1 TGTGCCAGCACCCCGCGGGAGGGCCGCGAGCAGTACTTC CASTPREGREQYF
TRBJ1-2 - TRBD1 TRBV15 TGTGCCACCGCGTTAAGGGGGCTTTATGGCTACACCTTC CATALRGLYGYTF
TRBJ2-1 - - TRBV20-1 TGCAGTGCTAGTCCCTCCTTCTTTAGCAATGAGCAGTTCTTC CSASPSFFSNEQFF
TRBJ2-3 few TRBD1 TRBV7-3 TGTGCCAGCAGCTTTGACCGGGACAGTTGGGAGAGTACAGCAGATACGCAGTATTTT CASSFDRDSWESTADTQYF
TRBJ2-1 - TRBD2 TRBV19 TGTGCCAGTAGTAAGACACGACTAGCGGGCGGCGGTGAGCAGTTCTTC CASSKTRLAGGGEQFF
TRBJ2-7 - - TRBV11-3 TGTGCCAGCAGAGTGACAGGCTACGAGCAGTACTTC CASRVTGYEQYF
TRBJ1-5 - TRBD1 TRBV7-8 TGTGCCAGCAGCTTAGAGGGGGCGATTCTTCAGCCCCAGCATTTT CASSLEGAILQPQHF
TRBJ2-7 - - TRBV10-2 TGCGCCAGCAGTGATTGGGGGGGCGAGGGCCGGAACGAGCAGTACTTC CASSDWGGEGRNEQYF
TRBJ1-1 once TRBD1 TRBV9 TGTGCCAGCAGCCCTTCGACAGGGACGAACACTGAAGCTTTCTTT CASSPSTGTNTEAFF
TRBJ2-3 - TRBD1 TRBV6-5 TGTGCCAGCACAGTGACAGGGCCAGATACGCAGTATTTT CASTVTGPDTQYF
TRBJ2-7 - - TRBV5-8 TGTGCCAGCAGCTCCGGGACAACGCGCTACGAGCAGTACTTC CASSSGTTRYEQYF
TRBJ1-1 - - TRBV4-1 TGCGCCAGCAGCCTCGGGACATGGAACACTGAAGCTTTCTTT CASSLGTWNTEAFF
TRBJ1-2 - - TRBV14 TGTGCCAGCAGCCAATGGGGGGGCTATGGCTACACCTTC CASSQWGGYGYTF
TRBJ1-6 - - TRBV7-9 TGTGCCACCGCGGCAGCCAATTCACCCCTCCACTTT CATAAANSPLHF
TRBJ2-1 - - TRBV2 TGTGCCAGCAGGACAGGGTCGGGAGGGTACAATGAGCAGTTCTTC CASRTGSGGYNEQFF
TRBJ1-1 - - TRBV5-1 TGCGCCAGCAGCTTGGGAGGGGGAAGAAAAGAAGCTTTCTTT CASSLGGGRKEAFF
TRBJ2-7 - - TRBV11-2 TGTGCCAGCAGCTTAATAGGCGGCCAGACCTACGAGCAGTACTTC CASSLIGGQTYEQYF
TRBJ1-5 - - TRBV12-3/TRBV12-4 TGTGCCAGCAGTTTAAGGGAGAATCAGCCCCAGCATTTT CASSLRENQPQHF
TRBJ1-4 - - TRBV11-3 TGTGCCAGATTACAGGGAAATGAAAAACTGTTTTTT CARLQGNEKLFF
TRBJ2-2 - - TRBV10-1 TGCGCCAGCAGTCGATGGCCCGGGGAGCTGTTTTTT CASSRWPGELFF
TRBJ1-1 - - TRBV27 TGTGCCAGCAGTGGAGGGGACGGAGCTTTCTTT CASSGGDGAFF
TRBJ1-2 - - TRBV7-9 TGTGCCAGCAGCTTAGGGGCCTACTATGGCTACACCTTC CASSLGAYYGYTF
TRBJ1-5 - - TRBV9 TGTGCCAGCAGCGTAGGGGGGGGTCTGAATCAGCCCCAGCATTTT CASSVGGGLNQPQHF
TRBJ2-7 - - TRBV5-1 TGCGCCAGCAGCCATTACCAGGGCTACGAGCAGTACTTC CASSHYQGYEQYF
TRBJ2-5 - TRBD2 TRBV2 TGTGCCAGCAGTGCCGGGACTAGCGGGGTCACCCAAGAGACCCAGTACTTC CASSAGTSGVTQETQYF
TRBJ2-3 - TRBD2 TRBV3-1/TRBV3-2 TGTGCCAGCAGACCGACCGAGCGGGAACTAGATACGCAGTATTTT CASRPTERELDTQYF
TRBJ2-7 - - TRBV11-3 TGTGCCAGCAGCTTAGTGCTGCGCCCATACGAGCAGTACTTC CASSLVLRPYEQYF
TRBJ2-7 - - TRBV10-3 TGTGCCATCGGTCAGGGGTTTGCCTACGAGCAGTACTTC CAIGQGFAYEQYF
TRBJ2-3 - - TRBV5-4 TGTGCCAGCAGCATCCAGGGTAGCACAGATACGCAGTATTTT CASSIQGSTDTQYF
TRBJ2-4 - TRBD2 TRBV7-8 TGTGCCAGCAGCTCCCCGGGACTAGCGAGAGTCATTCAGTACTTC CASSSPGLARVIQYF
TRBJ2-1 - TRBD1 TRBV11-2 TGTGCCAGCAGCTTAGAGCTTGTGTGGGACAGGTACAATGAGCAGTTCTTC CASSLELVWDRYNEQFF
TRBJ1-1 - - TRBV9 TGTGCCAGCAGCGTAAGTGCGCGGCACACTGAAGCTTTCTTT CASSVSARHTEAFF
TRBJ2-3 - - TRBV3-1/TRBV3-2 TGTGCCAGCAGCCAAGATTGGGGAGGAGATACGCAGTATTTT CASSQDWGGDTQYF
TRBJ1-5 - - TRBV10-2 TGCGCCAGCAGCAGGGTGACATTTCAGCCCCAGCATTTT CASSRVTFQPQHF
TRBJ2-7 - - TRBV3-1/TRBV3-2 TGTGCCAGCAGCCAAGAAGCCGGAGTATACTACGAGCAGTACTTC CASSQEAGVYYEQYF
TRBJ1-2 - TRBD1 TRBV5-5 TGTGCCAGCAGCCGATTTCAGGGGGCGTATGGCTACACCTTC CASSRFQGAYGYTF
TRBJ1-1 few TRBD1 TRBV7-9 TGTGCCAGCATCCCGGGACAGGGGTTAAGGGGCACTGAAGCTTTCTTT CASIPGQGLRGTEAFF
TRBJ2-3 - TRBD2 TRBV9 TGTGCCAGCAGCCCCCGGACTAGCGTGAACACAGATACGCAGTATTTT CASSPRTSVNTDTQYF